This TCR beta chain was captured in a study of blood T cells in healthy people across ages. This clonotype was observed many times. Its antigen is unidentified. A second PCR, run for roughly 7 to 11 cycles, used a sample-barcoded 5' primer plus a J-beta primer mix. Template switching added a 12-random-nucleotide identifier to every cDNA molecule. Each CDR3 protein is one row after TCRdb ran MiXCR on the 5' RACE reads. The sample has under 1,000,000 distinct CDR3 sequences, under 40% seen once; the top ten hold 10% to 15%. Trimming pared 5 bases from V and 3 bases from J, leaving 10 bases between. The CDR3 totals 12 residues. Germline CDR1 and CDR2: DFQATT and SNEGSKA (reference sequence). Regarding the study as a whole: Possibly confounding the expanded clonotype changes was the fact that donor CMV status was unknown.

V and J are TRBV20-1 and TRBJ2-5; D is perhaps TRBD1 (6 bases). The TCR originated in a man aged 18 to 30 in good health. Sequenced: blood. The CDR3 loop is CSAGYREETQYF. CDR3 bases: TGCAGTGCTGGCTACAGGGAAGAGACCCAGTACTTC.